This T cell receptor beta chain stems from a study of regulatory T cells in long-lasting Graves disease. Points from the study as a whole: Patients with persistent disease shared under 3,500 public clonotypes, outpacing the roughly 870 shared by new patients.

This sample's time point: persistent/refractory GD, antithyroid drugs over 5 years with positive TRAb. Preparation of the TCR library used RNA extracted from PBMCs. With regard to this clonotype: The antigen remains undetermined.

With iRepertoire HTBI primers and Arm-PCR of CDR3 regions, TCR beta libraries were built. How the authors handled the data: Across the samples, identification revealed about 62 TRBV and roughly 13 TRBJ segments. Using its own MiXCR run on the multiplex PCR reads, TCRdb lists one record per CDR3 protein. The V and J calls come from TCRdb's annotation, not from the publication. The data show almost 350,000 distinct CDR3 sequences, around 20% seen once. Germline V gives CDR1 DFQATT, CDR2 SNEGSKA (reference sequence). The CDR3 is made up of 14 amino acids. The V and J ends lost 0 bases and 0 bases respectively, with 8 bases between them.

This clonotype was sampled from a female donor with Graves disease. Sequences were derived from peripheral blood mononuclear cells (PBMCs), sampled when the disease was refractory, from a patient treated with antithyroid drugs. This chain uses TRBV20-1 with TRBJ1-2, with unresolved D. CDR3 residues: CSAREGPTNYGYTF. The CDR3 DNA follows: TGCAGTGCTAGAGAAGGACCCACTAACTATGGCTACACCTTC.